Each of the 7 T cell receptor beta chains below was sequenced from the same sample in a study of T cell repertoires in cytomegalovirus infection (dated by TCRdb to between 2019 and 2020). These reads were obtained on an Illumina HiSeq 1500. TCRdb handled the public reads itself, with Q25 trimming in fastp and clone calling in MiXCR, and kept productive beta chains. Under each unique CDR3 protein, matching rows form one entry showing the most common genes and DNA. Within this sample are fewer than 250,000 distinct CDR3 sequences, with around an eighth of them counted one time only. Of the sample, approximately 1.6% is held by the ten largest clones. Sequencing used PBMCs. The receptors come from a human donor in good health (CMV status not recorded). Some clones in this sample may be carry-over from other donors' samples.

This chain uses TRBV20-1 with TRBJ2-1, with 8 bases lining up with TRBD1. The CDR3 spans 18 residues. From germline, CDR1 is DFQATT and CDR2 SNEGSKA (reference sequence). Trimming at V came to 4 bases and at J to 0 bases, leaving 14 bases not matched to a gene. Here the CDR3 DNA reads TGCAGTGCTACTACCGGACAGGGCGGTGGAAGCTCCTACAATGAGCAGTTCTTC. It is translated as CSATTGQGGGSSYNEQFF.

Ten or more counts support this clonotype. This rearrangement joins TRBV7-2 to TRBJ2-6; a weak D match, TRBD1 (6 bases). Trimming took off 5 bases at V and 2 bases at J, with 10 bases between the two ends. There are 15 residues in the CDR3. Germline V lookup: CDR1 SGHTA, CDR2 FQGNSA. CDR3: CASSQQGTGANVLTF. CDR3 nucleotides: TGTGCCAGCAGCCAACAGGGAACTGGGGCCAACGTCCTGACTTTC. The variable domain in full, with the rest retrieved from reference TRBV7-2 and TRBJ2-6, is GAGVSQSPSNKVTEKGKDVELRCDPISGHTALYWYRQSLGQGLEFLIYFQGNSAPDKSGLPSDRFSAERTGGSVSTLTIQRTQQEDSAVYLCASSQQGTGANVLTFGAGSRLTVL.

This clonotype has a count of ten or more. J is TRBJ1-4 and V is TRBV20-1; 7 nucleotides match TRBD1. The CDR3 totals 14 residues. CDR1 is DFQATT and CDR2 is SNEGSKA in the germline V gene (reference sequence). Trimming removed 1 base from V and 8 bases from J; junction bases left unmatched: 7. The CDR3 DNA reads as TGCAGTGCTAGAGCGAACAGGGGAGAAGAAAAACTGTTTTTT. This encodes CSARANRGEEKLFF.

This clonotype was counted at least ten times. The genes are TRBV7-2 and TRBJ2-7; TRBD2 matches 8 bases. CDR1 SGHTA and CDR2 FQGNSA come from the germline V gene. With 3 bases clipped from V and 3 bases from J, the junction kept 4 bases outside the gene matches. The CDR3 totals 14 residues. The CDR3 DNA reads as TGTGCCAGCAGCTTCTCCAGCGGGAGCTACGAGCAGTACTTC. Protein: CASSFSSGSYEQYF. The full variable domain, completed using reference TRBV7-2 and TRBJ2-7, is GAGVSQSPSNKVTEKGKDVELRCDPISGHTALYWYRQSLGQGLEFLIYFQGNSAPDKSGLPSDRFSAERTGGSVSTLTIQRTQQEDSAVYLCASSFSSGSYEQYFGPGTRLTVT.

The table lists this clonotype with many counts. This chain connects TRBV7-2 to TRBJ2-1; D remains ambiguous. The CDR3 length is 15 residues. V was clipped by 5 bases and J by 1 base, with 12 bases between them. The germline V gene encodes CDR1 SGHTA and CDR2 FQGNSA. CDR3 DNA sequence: TGTGCCAGCAGCGTACGGTCTGCTTCCTACAATGAGCAGTTCTTC. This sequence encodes CASSVRSASYNEQFF.

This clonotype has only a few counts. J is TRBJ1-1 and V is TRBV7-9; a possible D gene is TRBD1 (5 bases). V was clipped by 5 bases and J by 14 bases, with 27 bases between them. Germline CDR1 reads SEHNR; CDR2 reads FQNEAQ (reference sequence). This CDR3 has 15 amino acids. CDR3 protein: CASSPAGAGSVLPFF. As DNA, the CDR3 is TGTGCCAGCAGCCCAGCCGGGGCAGGGTCGGTCCTCCCCTTCTTT.

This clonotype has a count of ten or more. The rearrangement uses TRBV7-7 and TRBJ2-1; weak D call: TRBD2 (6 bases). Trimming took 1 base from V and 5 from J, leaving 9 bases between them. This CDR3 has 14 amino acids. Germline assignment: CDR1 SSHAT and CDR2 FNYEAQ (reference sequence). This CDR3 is CASSLGGGDNEQFF. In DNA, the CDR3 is TGTGCCAGCAGCTTAGGGGGAGGAGACAATGAGCAGTTCTTC.